This T cell receptor beta chain was documented in a study of cytomegalovirus exposure and HLA in healthy donors. Notes on the study in general: The majority of CMV-associated TCR beta chains were reported as apparently HLA-restricted in a later analysis. Roughly uniform depth of sequencing across donors was assumed in presence/absence analyses.

Notes on this clone: The antigen remains unidentified.

Researchers ran the PCR with 60 Vbeta and 13 Jbeta primers. Original methodology: There were 70 million to 95 million unique TCR beta chains by a later count, and approximately 11 million of them were shared. TCRdb keeps only in-frame clones here, not all; method: immunoSEQ multiplex PCR. For V, J and clone size, that table is used; D and trimming come from the DNA. This repertoire shows roughly 110,000 clones, 82% found once; its top ten account for less than 3.5%. In germline, CDR1 is WNHNN, CDR2 SYGVQD (reference sequence). The CDR3 has 14 residues. Trimming took 5 bases from V and 9 from J; bases not matched to a gene: 6.

Sequencing used PBMCs. The chain couples TRBV10-1 to TRBJ2-2, with 10 bases aligning to TRBD1. The sequence derives from a man under 40 in good health and CMV-seropositive. The CDR3 protein is CASSTGTGVRELFF. The DNA for the CDR3 is TGCGCCAGCAGTACCGGGACAGGGGTTAGGGAGCTGTTTTTT.